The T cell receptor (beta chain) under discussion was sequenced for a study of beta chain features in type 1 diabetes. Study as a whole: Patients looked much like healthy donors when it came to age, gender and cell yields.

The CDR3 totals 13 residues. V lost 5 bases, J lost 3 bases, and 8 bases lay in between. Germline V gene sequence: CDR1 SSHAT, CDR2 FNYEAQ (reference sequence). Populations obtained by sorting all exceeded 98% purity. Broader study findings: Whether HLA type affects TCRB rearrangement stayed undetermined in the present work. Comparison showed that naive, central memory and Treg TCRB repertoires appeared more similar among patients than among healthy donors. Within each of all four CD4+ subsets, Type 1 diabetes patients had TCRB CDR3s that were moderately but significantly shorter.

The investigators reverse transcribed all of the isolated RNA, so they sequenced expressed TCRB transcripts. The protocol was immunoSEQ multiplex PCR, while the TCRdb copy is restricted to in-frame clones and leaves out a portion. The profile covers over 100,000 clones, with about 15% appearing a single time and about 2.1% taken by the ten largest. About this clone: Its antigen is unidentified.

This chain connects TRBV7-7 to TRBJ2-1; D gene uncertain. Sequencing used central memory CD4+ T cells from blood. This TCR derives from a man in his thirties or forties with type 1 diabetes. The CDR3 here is CASSPPGYNEQFF. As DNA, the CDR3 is TGTGCCAGCAGCCCCCCAGGCTACAATGAGCAGTTCTTC. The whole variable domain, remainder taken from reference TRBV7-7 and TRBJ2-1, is GAGVSQSPRYKVTKRGQDVTLRCDPISSHATLYWYQQALGQGPEFLTYFNYEAQPDKSGLPSDRFSAERPEGSISTLTIQRTEQRDSAMYRCASSPPGYNEQFFGPGTRLTVL.